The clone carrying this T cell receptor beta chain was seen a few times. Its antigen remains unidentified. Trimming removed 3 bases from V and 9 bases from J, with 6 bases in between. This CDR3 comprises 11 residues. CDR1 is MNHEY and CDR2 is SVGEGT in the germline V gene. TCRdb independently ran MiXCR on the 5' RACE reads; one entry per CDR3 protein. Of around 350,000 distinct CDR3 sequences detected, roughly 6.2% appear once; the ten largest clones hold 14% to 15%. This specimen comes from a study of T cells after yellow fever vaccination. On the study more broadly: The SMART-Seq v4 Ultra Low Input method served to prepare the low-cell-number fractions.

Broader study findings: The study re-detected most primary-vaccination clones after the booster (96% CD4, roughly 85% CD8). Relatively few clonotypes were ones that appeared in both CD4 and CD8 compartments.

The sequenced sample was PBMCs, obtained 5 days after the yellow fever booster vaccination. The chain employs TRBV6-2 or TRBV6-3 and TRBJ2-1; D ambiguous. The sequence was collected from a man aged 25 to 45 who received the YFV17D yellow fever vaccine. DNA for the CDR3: TGTGCCAGCAGTTATACCTTTGAGCAGTTCTTC. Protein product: CASSYTFEQFF.